This TCR beta chain was obtained from a study of response to subunit inactivated influenza vaccine. This clonotype was recorded a few times. Its target is unknown. Study-level findings and limits: Each seasonal influenza vaccination, the authors suggested, recruits few new T cells.

TCRdb processed the RT-PCR reads anew with MiXCR; each CDR3 protein has one entry. This sample has 700,000 to 800,000 distinct CDR3 sequences, with roughly 18% found just once. This TCR was sampled from a man aged 45-60 years who received an inactivated influenza vaccine. This specimen was PBMCs from blood, taken roughly 5 days after vaccination.

The CDR3 loop reads CASSRTSGRSGELFF. In DNA form, the CDR3 reads TGCGCCAGCAGCCGGACTAGCGGGAGGTCCGGGGAGCTGTTTTTT. The gene calls are TRBV4-3 and TRBJ2-2; 14 nucleotides line up with TRBD2. The CDR3 has 15 residues. Germline CDR1 and CDR2: LGHNA and YSLEER. The V segment lost 4 bases and the J segment 6 bases; nucleotides outside the gene matches: 1.